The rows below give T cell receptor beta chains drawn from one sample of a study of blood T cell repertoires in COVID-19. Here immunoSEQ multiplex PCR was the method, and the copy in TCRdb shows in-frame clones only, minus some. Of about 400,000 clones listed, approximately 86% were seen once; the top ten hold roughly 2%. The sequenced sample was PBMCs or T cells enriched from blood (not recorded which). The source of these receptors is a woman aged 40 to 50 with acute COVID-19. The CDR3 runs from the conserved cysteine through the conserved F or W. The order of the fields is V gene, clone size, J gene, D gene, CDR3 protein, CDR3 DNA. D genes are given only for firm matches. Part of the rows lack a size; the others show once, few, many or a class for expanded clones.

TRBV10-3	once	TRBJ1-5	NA	CAIAGTLNQPQHF	TGTGCCATCGCCGGGACACTTAATCAGCCCCAGCATTTT
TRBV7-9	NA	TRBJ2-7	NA	CASSLLPAGEQYF	TGTGCCAGCAGCTTACTGCCGGCAGGCGAGCAGTACTTC
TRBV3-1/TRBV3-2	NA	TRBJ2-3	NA	CASSQDRRIGGGADTQYF	TGTGCCAGCAGCCAAGATCGTAGGATAGGAGGGGGCGCAGATACGCAGTATTTT
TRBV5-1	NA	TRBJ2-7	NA	CASSLTRDEQYF	TGCGCCAGCAGCTTGACCAGGGATGAGCAGTACTTC
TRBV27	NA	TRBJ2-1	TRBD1	CASSFGQGALVYNEQFF	TGTGCCAGCAGTTTCGGACAGGGGGCTCTGGTCTACAATGAGCAGTTCTTC
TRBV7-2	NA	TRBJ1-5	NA	CASSLDWGVTQPQHF	TGTGCCAGCAGCTTAGACTGGGGAGTTACTCAGCCCCAGCATTTT
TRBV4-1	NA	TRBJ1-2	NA	CASSQDRGEVGGYGNTF	TGCGCCAGCAGCCAAGATCGGGGGGAAGTGGGCGGCTATGGCAACACCTTC
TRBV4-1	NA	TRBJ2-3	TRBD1	CASSLGMSGTGVPDTQYF	TGCGCCAGCAGCCTAGGAATGTCGGGGACAGGGGTACCAGATACGCAGTATTTT
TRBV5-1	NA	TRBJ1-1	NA	CASSSLYGATEAFF	TGCGCCAGCAGCTCACTATATGGCGCGACTGAAGCTTTCTTT
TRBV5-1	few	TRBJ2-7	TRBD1	CASSLETGDIEQYF	TGCGCCAGCAGCTTGGAGACAGGGGATATCGAGCAGTACTTC
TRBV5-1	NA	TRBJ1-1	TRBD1	CASSPGQGAKNTEAFF	TGCGCCAGCAGCCCGGGACAGGGGGCGAAGAACACTGAAGCTTTCTTT
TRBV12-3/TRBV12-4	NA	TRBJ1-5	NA	CASSSRAQGPQHF	TGTGCCAGCAGTTCACGCGCACAGGGCCCCCAGCATTTT
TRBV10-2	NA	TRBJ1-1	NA	CAREGNTEAFF	TGCGCCAGGGAGGGTAACACTGAAGCTTTCTTT
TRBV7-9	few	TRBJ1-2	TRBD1	CASSTTTGGAEIYGYTF	TGTGCCAGCAGCACTACGACAGGGGGCGCGGAAATTTACGGCTACACCTTC
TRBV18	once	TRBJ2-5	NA	CASSPMSAGETQYF	TGTGCCAGCTCACCGATGAGCGCGGGAGAGACCCAGTACTTC
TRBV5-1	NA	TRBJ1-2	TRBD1	CASSFDQPGQGNGYTF	TGCGCCAGCAGCTTCGACCAACCGGGACAGGGAAATGGCTACACCTTC
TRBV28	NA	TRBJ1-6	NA	CASKTGRSPLHF	TGTGCCAGCAAAACAGGGCGGTCACCCCTCCACTTT
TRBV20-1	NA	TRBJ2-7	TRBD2	CSASVPFIAGPSSYEQYF	TGCAGTGCTAGTGTCCCATTCATAGCGGGCCCAAGCTCCTACGAGCAGTACTTC
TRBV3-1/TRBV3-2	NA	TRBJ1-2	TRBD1	CASSSGTAYGYTF	TGTGCCAGCAGCTCCGGGACAGCCTATGGCTACACCTTC
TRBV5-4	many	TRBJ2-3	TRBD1	CASSFDRGGTDTQYF	TGTGCCAGCAGCTTCGACAGGGGCGGCACAGATACGCAGTATTTT
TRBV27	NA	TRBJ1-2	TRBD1	CASGGTGGTRHTF	TGTGCCAGCGGGGGGACAGGGGGCACAAGGCACACCTTC
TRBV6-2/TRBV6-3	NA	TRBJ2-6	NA	CASSYSGAVSGANVLTF	TGTGCCAGCAGTTACTCGGGGGCGGTTTCTGGGGCCAACGTCCTGACTTTC
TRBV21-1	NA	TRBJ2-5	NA	CASQEPGDRGLLPQETQYF	TGTGCCAGCCAAGAGCCCGGGGACAGGGGGCTTTTGCCTCAAGAGACCCAGTACTTC
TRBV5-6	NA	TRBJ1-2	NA	CASSLEGTIYGYTF	TGTGCCAGCAGCTTGGAGGGGACAATCTATGGCTACACCTTC
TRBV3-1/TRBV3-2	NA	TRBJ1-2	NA	CASSQEAAPGYIGYTF	TGTGCCAGCAGCCAAGAGGCGGCCCCGGGTTATATCGGCTACACCTTC
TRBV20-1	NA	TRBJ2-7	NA	CSARESLEQYF	TGCAGTGCTAGGGAGAGCTTGGAGCAGTACTTC
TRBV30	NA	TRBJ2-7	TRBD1	CAWGGGTGLDEQYF	TGTGCCTGGGGTGGGGGGACAGGGCTCGACGAGCAGTACTTC
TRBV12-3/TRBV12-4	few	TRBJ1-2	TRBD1	CASGGQGFGYTF	TGTGCCAGCGGCGGACAGGGCTTTGGCTACACCTTC
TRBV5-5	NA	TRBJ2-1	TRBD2	CASSLLAGGFYNEQFF	TGTGCCAGCAGCTTGCTAGCGGGGGGTTTTTACAATGAGCAGTTCTTC
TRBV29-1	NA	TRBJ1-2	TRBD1	CSGGEDRLGYTF	TGCAGCGGGGGGGAGGACAGGTTAGGCTACACCTTC
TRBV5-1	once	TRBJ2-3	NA	CASRQSGLYTDTQYF	TGCGCCAGCAGACAGTCAGGGCTCTACACAGATACGCAGTATTTT
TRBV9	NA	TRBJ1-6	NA	CASSSGVSSPLHF	TGTGCCAGCAGTAGTGGTGTGAGTTCACCCCTCCACTTT
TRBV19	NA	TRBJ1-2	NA	CASSIQGHLYGYTF	TGTGCCAGTAGTATACAGGGACATCTCTATGGCTACACCTTC
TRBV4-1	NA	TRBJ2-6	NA	CASSQVFSLVGSGANVLTF	TGCGCCAGCAGCCAAGTTTTCTCTCTTGTCGGGTCTGGGGCCAACGTCCTGACTTTC
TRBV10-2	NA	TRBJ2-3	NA	CASTDQGSTDTQYF	TGCGCCAGCACGGATCAGGGGAGCACAGATACGCAGTATTTT
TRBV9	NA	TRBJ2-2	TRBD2	CASSRTSGGTGELFF	TGTGCCAGCAGTAGGACTAGCGGGGGGACCGGGGAGCTGTTTTTT
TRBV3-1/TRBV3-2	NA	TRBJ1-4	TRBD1	CASSDTGGEEKLFF	TGTGCCAGCAGCGATACAGGGGGGGAAGAAAAACTGTTTTTT
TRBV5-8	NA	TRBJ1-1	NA	CASSLRGLNTEAFF	TGTGCCAGCAGCTTGCGGGGTTTGAACACTGAAGCTTTCTTT
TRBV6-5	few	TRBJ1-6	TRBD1	CASSRDRGVSPLHF	TGTGCCAGCAGTAGGGACAGGGGGGTTTCACCCCTCCACTTT
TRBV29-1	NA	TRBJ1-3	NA	CSAEIISPGVGNTIYF	TGCAGCGCTGAAATTATTAGTCCGGGAGTCGGAAACACCATATATTTT
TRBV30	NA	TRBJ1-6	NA	CAWRPSRTSTPLHF	TGTGCCTGGAGGCCATCCCGGACATCCACACCCCTCCACTTT
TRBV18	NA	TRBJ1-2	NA	CASSPLAGFYGYTF	TGTGCCAGCTCACCACTTGCCGGGTTCTATGGCTACACCTTC
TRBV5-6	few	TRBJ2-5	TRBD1	CASRTGGQETQYF	TGTGCCAGCAGAACAGGGGGACAAGAGACCCAGTACTTC
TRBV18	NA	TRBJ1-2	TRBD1	CASSPSRDRYGYTF	TGTGCCAGCTCACCGAGCCGGGACAGATACGGCTACACCTTC
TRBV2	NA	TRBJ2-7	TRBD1	CASGDRTSTYEQYF	TGTGCCAGCGGGGACAGGACATCGACCTACGAGCAGTACTTC
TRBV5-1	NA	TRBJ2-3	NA	CASSLVGDLDTQYF	TGCGCCAGCAGCTTGGTTGGGGACTTGGATACGCAGTATTTT
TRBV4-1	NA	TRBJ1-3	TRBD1	CASSPVGHRTGALKNTIYF	TGCGCCAGCAGCCCCGTCGGGCACCGGACAGGGGCTCTAAAGAACACCATATATTTT
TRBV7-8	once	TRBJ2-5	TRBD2	CASSYLAGGYGETQYF	TGTGCCAGCAGCTACCTAGCGGGGGGCTACGGAGAGACCCAGTACTTC
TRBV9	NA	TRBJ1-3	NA	CASSSRTAQGNTIYF	TGTGCCAGCAGCTCAAGGACAGCGCAAGGAAACACCATATATTTT
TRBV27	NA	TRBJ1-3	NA	CASSLQGSGNTIYF	TGTGCCAGCAGTTTACAGGGCTCTGGAAACACCATATATTTT
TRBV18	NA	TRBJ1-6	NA	CASSPPGAYNSPLHF	TGTGCCAGCTCACCTCCAGGGGCGTATAATTCACCCCTCCACTTT